The following is a T cell receptor (beta chain) sequence with its context. Germline V gives CDR1 MNHEY, CDR2 SMNVEV (reference sequence). The CDR3 contains 13 residues. The V and J ends lost 2 bases and 3 bases respectively, with 5 bases between them. Only in-frame clones appear in the TCRdb table, and some are missing; sequencing was by immunoSEQ multiplex PCR. The table has 90,000 to 95,000 clones, under 95% seen once. This sample is drawn from a study of T cell changes during pregnancy in multiple sclerosis. The source was peripheral blood, collected before pregnancy. This TCR came from a female donor with multiple sclerosis, enrolled in a pregnancy study. J is TRBJ1-5 and V is TRBV27; the D is unclear. The CDR3 nucleotides are TGTGCCAGCAGTTTAGGCACCAATCAGCCCCAGCATTTT. This translates into CASSLGTNQPQHF.